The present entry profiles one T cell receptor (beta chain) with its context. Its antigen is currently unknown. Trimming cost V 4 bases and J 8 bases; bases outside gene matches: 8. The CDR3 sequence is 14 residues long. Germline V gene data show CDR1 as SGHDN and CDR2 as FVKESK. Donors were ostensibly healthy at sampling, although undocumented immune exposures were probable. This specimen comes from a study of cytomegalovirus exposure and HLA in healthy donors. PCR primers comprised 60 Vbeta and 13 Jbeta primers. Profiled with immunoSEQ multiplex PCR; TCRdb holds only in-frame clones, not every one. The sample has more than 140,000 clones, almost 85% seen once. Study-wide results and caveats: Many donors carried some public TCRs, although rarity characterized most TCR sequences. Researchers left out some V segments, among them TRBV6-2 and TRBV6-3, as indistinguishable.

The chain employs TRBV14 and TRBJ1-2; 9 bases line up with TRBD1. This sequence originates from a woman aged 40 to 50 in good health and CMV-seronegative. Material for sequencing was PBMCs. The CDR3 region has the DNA TGTGCCAGCAGCCGGTCGGGACAGGGTAGGGGCTACACCTTC. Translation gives CASSRSGQGRGYTF.